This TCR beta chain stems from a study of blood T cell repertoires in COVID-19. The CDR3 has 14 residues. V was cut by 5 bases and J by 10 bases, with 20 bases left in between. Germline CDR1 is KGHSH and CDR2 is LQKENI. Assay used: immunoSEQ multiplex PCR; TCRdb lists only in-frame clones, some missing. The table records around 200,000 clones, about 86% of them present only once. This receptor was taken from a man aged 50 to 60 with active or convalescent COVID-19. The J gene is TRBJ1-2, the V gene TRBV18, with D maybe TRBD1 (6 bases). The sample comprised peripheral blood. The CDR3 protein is CASSITGRQVNYTF. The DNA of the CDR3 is TGTGCCAGCTCAATTACGGGTCGACAGGTTAACTACACCTTC.